This T cell receptor beta chain was retrieved from a study of CD8 T cells in ankylosing spondylitis. Unmatched junction bases numbered 2, after V lost 0 bases and J lost 6 bases. This CDR3 spans 15 amino acids. Germline CDR1 SGHRS, CDR2 YFSETQ. Preparation of TCR beta libraries was done by quantitative 5'-RACE with molecular barcodes. MiXCR, run by TCRdb on the 5' RACE reads, gives a single entry per CDR3 protein. The table lists more than 250,000 distinct CDR3 sequences, roughly 8% of them singletons. In its sample, this clonotype was seen many times. Its antigen is as yet unknown. Study-level findings and limits: Matched ankylosing spondylitis synovial fluid reportedly contained a significantly enriched population of disease-linked clones. A subset of motif variants has previously been described in the synovial fluid and blood of reactive arthritis. The disease-linked clones had a CD8+ phenotype and low blood frequencies. Within ankylosing spondylitis blood, a TCR beta motif made up of under 10 highly homologous variants appeared to be characteristic.

The chain employs TRBV5-1 and TRBJ2-2; TRBD2 matches at 10 bases. Sequences were obtained from blood, either unsorted or a sorted T cell fraction (not recorded which). This clonotype was sampled from a male donor with ankylosing spondylitis. Written as DNA, the CDR3 is TGCGCCAGCAGCTTGGACCTAGCGGGAGCCGGGGAGCTGTTTTTT. It yields the protein CASSLDLAGAGELFF.